These 17 T cell receptor beta chains share one sample of origin, sequenced in a study of OX40 agonist ivuxolimab in advanced cancers. TCRdb keeps only in-frame clones here, not all; method: immunoSEQ multiplex PCR. The data show more than 35,000 clones, with roughly 91% seen just once and around 0.56% held by the top ten. The sequences come from CD4+ or CD8+ T cells sorted from blood, collected in a trial of the OX40 agonist ivuxolimab. The receptors originated from an adult with an advanced solid tumor such as melanoma, head and neck, liver or kidney cancer.

The V and J genes are TRBV20-1 and TRBJ1-2; D perhaps matches TRBD1 (5 bases). V lost 7 bases and J lost 8, with 14 bases in between. The CDR3 has 11 residues. Germline V gene sequence: CDR1 DFQATT, CDR2 SNEGSKA (reference sequence). CDR3 coding DNA: TGCAGTGAGACAGAGTCCGGCGGCTACACCTTC. It is translated as CSETESGGYTF.

The V call is TRBV9, the J call TRBJ2-4; D not certain. The CDR3 runs 18 residues. V lost 0 bases and J 0 bases, leaving 16 bases between the germline ends. Germline CDR1 reads SGDLS; CDR2 reads YYNGEE. The CDR3 here is CASSVGSDSRRAKNIQYF. CDR3 coding DNA: TGTGCCAGCAGCGTAGGGAGCGACTCCAGAAGAGCCAAAAACATTCAGTACTTC.

The chain couples TRBV19 to TRBJ1-1, with D perhaps TRBD1 (6 bases). Germline assignment: CDR1 LNHDA and CDR2 SQIVND (reference sequence). The CDR3 covers 15 residues. V was trimmed by 3 bases and J by 4 bases, leaving 15 bases between them. In DNA, the CDR3 is TGTGCCAGTAGTATCACAGGGACTAGGGGCACTGAAGCTTTCTTT. Translated, it gives CASSITGTRGTEAFF.

The V call is TRBV7-3, the J call TRBJ2-1, with TRBD2 as a possible D gene (5 bases). Per germline, CDR1 SGHTA and CDR2 FQGTGA. Trimming shortened V by 4 bases and J by 9 bases, and 19 bases separated the two germline ends. The CDR3 length is 15 residues. CDR3 DNA: TGTGCCAGCAGCTCCCCCGGCGGCCAAGAGGGTGAGCAGTTCTTC. It specifies CASSSPGGQEGEQFF.

This chain joins TRBV6-1 and TRBJ1-3; TRBD1 matches at 10 bases. V gave up 3 bases and J gave up 0 bases; unmatched junction bases: 5. Germline-derived CDR1 and CDR2 are MNHNS and SASEGT. The CDR3 spans 17 residues. The CDR3: CASSEGTGVLSGNTIYF. The DNA of the CDR3 is TGTGCCAGCAGTGAGGGGACAGGGGTCCTCTCTGGAAACACCATATATTTT.

The rearrangement links TRBV18 to TRBJ2-2; D may correspond to TRBD1 or TRBD2 (6 bases each). Looked up from germline, CDR1 is KGHSH and CDR2 is LQKENI. The V gene lost 5 bases and the J gene lost 5 bases, with 18 bases spanning the gap. The CDR3 consists of 16 residues. CDR3: CASSMAGGGTTGELFF. The DNA of the CDR3 is TGTGCCAGCTCAATGGCTGGAGGGGGGACGACCGGGGAGCTGTTTTTT.

The chain employs TRBV5-4 and TRBJ2-5; 10 nucleotides match TRBD1. Germline V CDR1 and CDR2: SGHNT, YYREEE (reference sequence). J was trimmed by 4 bases and V by 4 bases; bases with no gene match: 7. This CDR3 contains 15 residues. For the CDR3, the DNA is TGTGCCAGCAGCGGGGGGGGACAGGGGATAGAGACCCAGTACTTC. It is translated as CASSGGGQGIETQYF. The variable domain in full, completed from reference TRBV5-4 and TRBJ2-5, reads ETGVTQSPTHLIKTRGQQVTLRCSSQSGHNTVSWYQQALGQGPQFIFQYYREEENGRGNFPPRFSGLQFPNYSSELNVNALELDDSALYLCASSGGGQGIETQYFGPGTRLLVL.

The chain links TRBV7-3 to TRBJ2-2; 9 bases match TRBD1. J was trimmed by 3 bases and V by 5 bases; bases with no gene match: 1. CDR3 length equals 14 residues. The germline gives CDR1 SGHTA, CDR2 FQGTGA. The CDR3 nucleotides are TGTGCCAGCAGCCGGGACAGGGACACCGGGGAGCTGTTTTTT. Amino acid sequence: CASSRDRDTGELFF.

The rearrangement uses TRBV7-9 and TRBJ2-5, with 7 bases aligning to TRBD1. V lost 5 bases to trimming and J lost 5 bases; unmatched junction nucleotides: 11. The germline V gene has CDR1 SEHNR and CDR2 FQNEAQ (reference sequence). The CDR3 contains 15 residues. Written as DNA, the CDR3 is TGTGCCAGCAGCCGCGACAGGGTTGGGGAGGAGACCCAGTACTTC. It specifies CASSRDRVGEETQYF. Supplemented by reference TRBV7-9 and TRBJ2-5, the full variable domain reads DTGVSQNPRHKITKRGQNVTFRCDPISEHNRLYWYRQTLGQGPEFLTYFQNEAQLEKSRLLSDRFSAERPKGSFSTLEIQRTEQGDSAMYLCASSRDRVGEETQYFGPGTRLLVL.

This chain uses TRBV5-1 with TRBJ2-1; D is possibly TRBD2 (6 bases). The CDR3 is 15 residues long. V shed 3 bases and J shed 7 bases, with 17 bases lying between them. The germline V gene has CDR1 SGHRS and CDR2 YFSETQ. CDR3 protein: CASSSGGPSKNEQFF. CDR3 DNA sequence: TGCGCCAGCAGCTCCGGGGGACCGAGTAAGAATGAGCAGTTCTTC.

The V call is TRBV11-2, the J call TRBJ2-3, with unresolved D. Germline lookup yields CDR1 SGHAT and CDR2 FQNNGV. V gave up 0 bases and J gave up 11 bases, with 9 bases separating them. The CDR3 covers 12 residues. Here the CDR3 reads CASSLDTRRQYF. Here the CDR3 DNA reads TGTGCCAGCAGCTTAGATACAAGGAGGCAGTATTTT.

The V and J genes are TRBV10-1 and TRBJ2-3; D might be TRBD1 or TRBD2, each matching 5 bases. The germline V and J ends were trimmed by 8 bases and 0 bases, with 15 bases remaining between them. Germline loops: CDR1 WNHNN, CDR2 SYGVQD (reference sequence). The CDR3 loop spans 15 amino acids. CDR3 sequence: CASGAGGGSTDTQYF. The CDR3 nucleotides read TGCGCCAGCGGGGCGGGTGGGGGAAGCACAGATACGCAGTATTTT.

V gene TRBV4-1 combines with J gene TRBJ1-2, with no clear D. The germline V gene has CDR1 MGHRA and CDR2 YSYEKL. This CDR3 region has 17 residues. V shed 0 bases and J shed 5 bases, with 19 bases lying between them. CDR3 sequence reads: CASSQDLAASGRYGYTF. Written as DNA, the CDR3 is TGCGCCAGCAGCCAAGATCTAGCGGCCAGCGGACGATATGGCTACACCTTC.

Of note for this clone: The junction and the germline gene differ at one end; a read error may be behind it. The chain couples TRBV11-2 to TRBJ1-3, with a tentative D call TRBD1 (5 bases). Germline-derived CDR1 and CDR2 are SGHAT and FQNNGV. The CDR3 has 17 residues. This CDR3 reads CASNLGEGDYSGNTIYF. CDR3 bases: TGTGCCAGCAACTTAGGCGAAGGGGATTACTCTGGAAACACCATATATTTT.

CDR3 amino acids: CASSDQGQLDGWGETQYF. CDR3 sequence (DNA): TGTGCCAGCAGTGATCAAGGACAGCTGGATGGCTGGGGGGAGACCCAGTACTTC. The chain combines TRBV6-1 with TRBJ2-5, with D perhaps TRBD1 (6 bases). V was trimmed by 3 bases and J by 5 bases, leaving 25 bases between them. The CDR3 loop spans 18 amino acids. Germline loops: CDR1 MNHNS, CDR2 SASEGT.

The chain combines TRBV14 with TRBJ2-6; D gene ambiguous. The germline gives CDR1 SGHDN, CDR2 FVKESK. V was clipped by 6 bases and J by 3 bases, with 9 bases between them. The CDR3 contains 14 residues. The CDR3, as DNA: TGTGCCAGCAGTCTCTACGGTGGGGCCAACGTCCTGACTTTC. It translates to CASSLYGGANVLTF.

The gene calls are TRBV4-3 and TRBJ2-4; 11 bases line up with TRBD2. Germline values: CDR1 LGHNA, CDR2 YSLEER. V dropped 0 bases and J dropped 0; count of bases not matched to a gene: 7. This CDR3 spans 19 amino acids. CDR3 DNA: TGCGCCAGCAGCCAAGATGCTCGGACTAGCGGGCTAGCCAAAAACATTCAGTACTTC. Translated: CASSQDARTSGLAKNIQYF.